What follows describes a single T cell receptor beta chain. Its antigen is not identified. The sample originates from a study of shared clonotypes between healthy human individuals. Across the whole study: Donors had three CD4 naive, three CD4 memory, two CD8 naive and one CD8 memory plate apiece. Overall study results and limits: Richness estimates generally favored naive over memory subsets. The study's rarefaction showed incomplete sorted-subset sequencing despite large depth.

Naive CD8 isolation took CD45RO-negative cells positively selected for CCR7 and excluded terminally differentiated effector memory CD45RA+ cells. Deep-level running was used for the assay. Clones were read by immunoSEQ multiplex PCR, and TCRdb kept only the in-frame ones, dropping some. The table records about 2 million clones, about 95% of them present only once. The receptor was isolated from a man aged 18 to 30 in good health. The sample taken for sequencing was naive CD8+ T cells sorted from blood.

CDR3 bases: TGTGCCAGCAGCATGGGGGAGATGAACACTGAAGCTTTCTTT. This codes for CASSMGEMNTEAFF. The rearrangement uses TRBV9 and TRBJ1-1; weak D call: TRBD1 (5 bases). The germline gives CDR1 SGDLS, CDR2 YYNGEE. Trimming cost V 4 bases and J 0 bases, with 10 bases left between them. The CDR3 spans 14 residues.